The rows below give T cell receptor beta chains drawn from one sample of a study of blood T cell repertoires in COVID-19. The protocol was immunoSEQ multiplex PCR, while the TCRdb copy is restricted to in-frame clones and leaves out a portion. The sample lists more than 95,000 clones, more than 65% occurring once. The sample comprised peripheral blood. Receptors originate from a human donor in a cohort sampled during active COVID-19. The conserved cysteine and the conserved F or W are not part of the CDR3 here.

CDR3 protein: ASSVRGGITEAF
V gene: TRBV2

CDR3 protein: ASSHKDRGETQY
V gene: TRBV3-1/TRBV3-2

CDR3 protein: ASRNSPGANVLT
V gene: TRBV19

CDR3 protein: ASSRDRGGETQY
V gene: TRBV5-6

CDR3 protein: ASSSGDRGVAQPQH
V gene: TRBV6-6

CDR3 protein: ASSFRGTEAF
V gene: TRBV27

CDR3 protein: ASSSDRKGESPLH
V gene: TRBV28

CDR3 protein: ASSPTGANVLT
V gene: TRBV6-5

CDR3 protein: ASSRPTGQGTEAF
V gene: TRBV6-2/TRBV6-3

CDR3 protein: SVGQGTEGYT
V gene: TRBV29-1

CDR3 protein: ATSGQGGGVRTGELF
V gene: TRBV24-1

CDR3 protein: ASSNLGDSIYEQY
V gene: TRBV27

CDR3 protein: ASSTRDRGPDTQY
V gene: TRBV5-1

CDR3 protein: ASSLVLQGRGTEAF
V gene: TRBV7-6

CDR3 protein: ASRGPGQADNEQF
V gene: TRBV19

CDR3 protein: ASSRPHGQGGREQY
V gene: TRBV28

CDR3 protein: ASSLSRGGILNSPLH
V gene: TRBV27